What follows are 6 T cell receptor beta chains derived from one specimen sequenced in a study of T cell repertoires in ileal Crohn's disease (dated by TCRdb to between 2017 and 2020). Libraries were built with the immunoSEQ multiplex PCR assay. In TCRdb, the immuneACCESS table is reduced to in-frame sequences with V and J assigned. These tables do not hold every clone; where another copy was compared, an unresolved V gene accounts for under half, and the others remain unexplained. A total of some 17,000 clones appear in this sample, about 70% of them only once. The ten largest clones represent around 4% of the sample. The time point label, read with the paper, signifies: inflamed ileum from the surgical specimen. The sample consisted of ileal tissue. These TCRs come from an adult with Crohn's disease.

The table lists this clone with a few counts. This chain uses TRBV18 with TRBJ2-7; D tentatively fits TRBD1 or TRBD2 (5 bases each). The germline V and J ends were trimmed by 3 bases and 7 bases, with 16 bases remaining between them. This CDR3 spans 14 amino acids. Germline V gene data show CDR1 as KGHSH and CDR2 as LQKENI. CDR3 bases: TGTGCCAGCTCACCCCAGGGAACGGGGAGAGAGCAGTACTTC. Amino acids: CASSPQGTGREQYF. Combining the CDR3 with reference TRBV18 and TRBJ2-7 gives the whole variable domain NAGVMQNPRHLVRRRGQEARLRCSPMKGHSHVYWYRQLPEEGLKFMVYLQKENIIDESGMPKERFSAEFPKEGPSILRIQQVVRGDSAAYFCASSPQGTGREQYFGPGTRLTVT.

The chain joins TRBV6-5 to TRBJ1-3, with D possibly matching TRBD1 (6 bases). The V and J ends lost 0 bases and 0 bases respectively, with 9 bases between them. From germline, CDR1 is MNHEY and CDR2 SVGAGI. This CDR3 comprises 16 residues. The DNA of the CDR3 is TGTGCCAGCAGTTACTCGACAGGCTCCTCTGGAAACACCATATATTTT. Translation gives CASSYSTGSSGNTIYF.

This sequence joins TRBV4-3 and TRBJ2-3; D gene unclear. Deletions cut 3 bases from V and 7 bases from J, with 14 bases between. CDR3 length: 14 residues. From germline, CDR1 is LGHNA and CDR2 YSLEER. In nucleotides, the CDR3 is TGCGCCAGCAGCCACCCCAAGACTGGGAATACGCAGTATTTT. Protein: CASSHPKTGNTQYF.

This chain connects TRBV19 to TRBJ2-7; D might be TRBD1 (7 bases). The germline gives CDR1 LNHDA, CDR2 SQIVND (reference sequence). CDR3 length: 14 residues. V was shortened by 5 bases and J by 4 bases, with 15 bases between the two germline ends. The CDR3 here is CASSFGGGSYEQYF. The CDR3, as DNA: TGTGCCAGTAGTTTTGGAGGGGGCAGTTACGAGCAGTACTTC.

The chain combines TRBV9 with TRBJ2-2; D is possibly TRBD1 (6 bases). The CDR3 extends over 14 amino acids. V dropped 5 bases and J dropped 4 bases, with 12 bases sitting between them. Germline V gene lookup returns CDR1 SGDLS and CDR2 YYNGEE. This chain's CDR3 is CASSHTGSTGELFF. For the CDR3, the DNA is TGTGCCAGCAGTCATACAGGGTCCACCGGGGAGCTGTTTTTT. The variable domain in full, completed from reference TRBV9 and TRBJ2-2, reads DSGVTQTPKHLITATGQRVTLRCSPRSGDLSVYWYQQSLDQGLQFLIQYYNGEERAKGNILERFSAQQFPDLHSELNLSSLELGDSALYFCASSHTGSTGELFFGEGSRLTVL.

V gene TRBV18 combines with J gene TRBJ2-7; TRBD1 matches at 10 bases. This CDR3 comprises 13 residues. With V trimmed by 8 bases and J by 4 bases, 5 bases remained unmatched. CDR1 KGHSH and CDR2 LQKENI come from the germline V gene. The CDR3 region is CASARDRGYEQYF. In DNA form, the CDR3 reads TGTGCCAGCGCCCGGGACAGGGGTTACGAGCAGTACTTC.